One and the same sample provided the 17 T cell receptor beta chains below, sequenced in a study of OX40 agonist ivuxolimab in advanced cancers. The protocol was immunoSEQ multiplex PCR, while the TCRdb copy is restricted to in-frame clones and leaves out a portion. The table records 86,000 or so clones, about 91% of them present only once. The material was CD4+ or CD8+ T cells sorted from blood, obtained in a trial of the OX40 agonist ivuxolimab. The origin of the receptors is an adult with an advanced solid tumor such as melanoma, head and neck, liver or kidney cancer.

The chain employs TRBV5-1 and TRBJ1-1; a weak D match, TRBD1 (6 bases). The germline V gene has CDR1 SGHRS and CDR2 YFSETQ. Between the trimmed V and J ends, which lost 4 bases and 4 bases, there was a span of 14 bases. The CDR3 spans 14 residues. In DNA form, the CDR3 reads TGCGCCAGCAGCCTCCGGGACATCCGCACTGAAGCTTTCTTT. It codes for CASSLRDIRTEAFF.

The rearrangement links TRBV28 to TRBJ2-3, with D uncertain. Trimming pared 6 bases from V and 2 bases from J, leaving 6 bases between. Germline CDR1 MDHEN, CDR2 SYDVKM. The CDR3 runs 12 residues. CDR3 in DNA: TGTGCCAGCAGCCCCAACACAGATACGCAGTATTTT. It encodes CASSPNTDTQYF.

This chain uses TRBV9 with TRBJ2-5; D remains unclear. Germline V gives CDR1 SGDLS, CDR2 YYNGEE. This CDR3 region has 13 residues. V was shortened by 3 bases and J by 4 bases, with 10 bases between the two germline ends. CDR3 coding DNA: TGTGCCAGCAGCGCCCCGAGGCGAGAGACCCAGTACTTC. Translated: CASSAPRRETQYF.

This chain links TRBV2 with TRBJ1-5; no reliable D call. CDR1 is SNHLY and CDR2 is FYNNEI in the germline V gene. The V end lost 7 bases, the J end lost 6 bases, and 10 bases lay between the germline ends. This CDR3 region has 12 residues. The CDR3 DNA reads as TGTGCCAGCACCTACTGGGGTCAGCCCCAGCATTTT. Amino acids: CASTYWGQPQHF.

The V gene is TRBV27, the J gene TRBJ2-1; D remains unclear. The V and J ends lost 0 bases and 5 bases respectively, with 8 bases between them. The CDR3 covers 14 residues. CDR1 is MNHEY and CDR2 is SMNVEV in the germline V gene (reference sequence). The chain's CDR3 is CASSLSGRHNEQFF. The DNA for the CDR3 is TGTGCCAGCAGTTTATCGGGCAGACACAATGAGCAGTTCTTC.

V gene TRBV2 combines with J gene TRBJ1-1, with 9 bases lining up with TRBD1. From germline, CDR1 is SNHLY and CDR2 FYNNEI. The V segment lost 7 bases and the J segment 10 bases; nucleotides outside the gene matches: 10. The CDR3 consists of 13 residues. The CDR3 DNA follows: TGTGCCAGCAATCCAACAGGGGGCGTAGGAGCTTTCTTT. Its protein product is CASNPTGGVGAFF.

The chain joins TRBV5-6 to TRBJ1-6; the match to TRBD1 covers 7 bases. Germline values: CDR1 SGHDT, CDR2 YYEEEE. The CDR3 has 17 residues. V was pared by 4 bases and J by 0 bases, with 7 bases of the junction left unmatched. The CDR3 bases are TGTGCCAGCAGCCTTACAGGGGCGGGCTCCTATAATTCACCCCTCCACTTT. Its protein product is CASSLTGAGSYNSPLHF. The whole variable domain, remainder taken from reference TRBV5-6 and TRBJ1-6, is DAGVTQSPTHLIKTRGQQVTLRCSPKSGHDTVSWYQQALGQGPQFIFQYYEEEERQRGNFPDRFSGHQFPNYSSELNVNALLLGDSALYLCASSLTGAGSYNSPLHFGNGTRLTVT.

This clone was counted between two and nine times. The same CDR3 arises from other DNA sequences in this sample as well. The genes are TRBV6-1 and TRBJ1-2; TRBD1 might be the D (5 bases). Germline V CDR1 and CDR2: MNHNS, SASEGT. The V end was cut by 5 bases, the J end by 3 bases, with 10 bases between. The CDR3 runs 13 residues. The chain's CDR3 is CASSKQDYYGYTF. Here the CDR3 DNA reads TGTGCCAGCAGTAAACAGGACTACTATGGCTACACCTTC.

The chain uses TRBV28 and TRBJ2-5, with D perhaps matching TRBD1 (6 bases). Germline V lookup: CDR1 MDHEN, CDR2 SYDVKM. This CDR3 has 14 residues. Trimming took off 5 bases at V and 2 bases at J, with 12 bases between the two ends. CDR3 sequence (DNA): TGTGCCAGCAGTCCCCAGACAGGACAAGAGACCCAGTACTTC. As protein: CASSPQTGQETQYF.

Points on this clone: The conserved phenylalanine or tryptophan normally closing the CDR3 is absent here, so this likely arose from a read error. Here the CDR3 reads CASSRTGNYGYTL. Here the CDR3 DNA reads TGTGCCAGCAGCCGCACAGGAAACTATGGCTACACCCTC. The rearrangement links TRBV5-6 to TRBJ1-2; tentatively, D is TRBD1 (5 bases). Deletions cut 4 bases from V and 2 bases from J, with 9 bases between. The CDR3 extends over 13 amino acids. Germline values: CDR1 SGHDT, CDR2 YYEEEE.

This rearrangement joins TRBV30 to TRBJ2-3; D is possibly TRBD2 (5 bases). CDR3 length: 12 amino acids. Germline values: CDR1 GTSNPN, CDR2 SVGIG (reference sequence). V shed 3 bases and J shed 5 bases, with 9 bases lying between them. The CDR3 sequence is CAWREGRDTQYF. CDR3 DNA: TGTGCCTGGAGAGAGGGCCGAGATACGCAGTATTTT.

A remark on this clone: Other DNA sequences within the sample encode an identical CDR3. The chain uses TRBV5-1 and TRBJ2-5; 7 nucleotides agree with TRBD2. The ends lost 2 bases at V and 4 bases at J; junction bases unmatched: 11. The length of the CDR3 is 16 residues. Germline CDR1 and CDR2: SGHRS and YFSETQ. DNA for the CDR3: TGCGCCAGCAGCTTCGGTCGGGGGGTAGGGGCAGAGACCCAGTACTTC. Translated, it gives CASSFGRGVGAETQYF.

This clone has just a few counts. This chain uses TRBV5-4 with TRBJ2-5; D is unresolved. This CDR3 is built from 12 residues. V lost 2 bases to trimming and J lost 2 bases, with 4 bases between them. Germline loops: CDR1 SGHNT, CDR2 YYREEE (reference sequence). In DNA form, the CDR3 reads TGTGCCAGCAGCTTTGGACAAGAGACCCAGTACTTC. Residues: CASSFGQETQYF.

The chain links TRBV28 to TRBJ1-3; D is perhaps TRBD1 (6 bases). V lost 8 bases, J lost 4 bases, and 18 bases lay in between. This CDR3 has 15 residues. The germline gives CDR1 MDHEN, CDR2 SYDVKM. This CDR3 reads CASLEQGRQGNTIYF. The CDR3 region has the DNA TGTGCCAGCCTGGAACAGGGAAGGCAAGGAAACACCATATATTTT. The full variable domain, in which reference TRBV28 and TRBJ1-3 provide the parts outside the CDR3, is DVKVTQSSRYLVKRTGEKVFLECVQDMDHENMFWYRQDPGLGLRLIYFSYDVKMKEKGDIPEGYSVSREKKERFSLILESASTNQTSMYLCASLEQGRQGNTIYFGEGSWLTVV.

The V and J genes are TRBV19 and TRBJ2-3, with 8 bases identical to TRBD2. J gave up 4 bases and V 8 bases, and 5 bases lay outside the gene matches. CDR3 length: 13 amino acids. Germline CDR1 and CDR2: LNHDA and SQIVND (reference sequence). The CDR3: CASGNSGADTQYF. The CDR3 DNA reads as TGTGCCAGTGGGAATAGCGGGGCAGATACGCAGTATTTT.

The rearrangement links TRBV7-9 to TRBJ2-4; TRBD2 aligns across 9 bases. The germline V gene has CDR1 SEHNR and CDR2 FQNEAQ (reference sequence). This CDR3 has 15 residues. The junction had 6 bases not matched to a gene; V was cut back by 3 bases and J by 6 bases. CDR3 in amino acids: CASSFAAGGGNIQYF. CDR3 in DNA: TGTGCCAGCAGCTTTGCAGCGGGAGGCGGAAACATTCAGTACTTC.

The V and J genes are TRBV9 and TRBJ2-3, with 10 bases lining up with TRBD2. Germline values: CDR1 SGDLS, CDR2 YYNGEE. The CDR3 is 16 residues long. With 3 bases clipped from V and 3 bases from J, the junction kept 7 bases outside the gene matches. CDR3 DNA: TGTGCCAGCAGCGCCGGGGTACTAGCGGGAACAGATACGCAGTATTTT. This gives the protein CASSAGVLAGTDTQYF.